This T cell receptor beta chain derives from a study of blood T cells in healthy people across ages. The use of a sample-barcoded 5' primer and a J-beta primer mix characterized a second PCR of about 7 to 12 cycles. From the 5' RACE reads, TCRdb called clonotypes with MiXCR, one entry per CDR3 protein. The sample has about 1.8 million distinct CDR3 sequences, about 50% seen once; the top ten hold around 2.1%. Sequenced input: blood. This TCR was recovered from a middle-aged woman in good health.

CDR3 nucleotides: TGTGCCAGCAGTGAAGCTCGGCAGGGGCGAACGTATTTT. Translation gives CASSEARQGRTYF. The rearrangement joins TRBV6-1 to TRBJ2-3, with D possibly TRBD1 on 6 matching bases. V was cut by 0 bases and J by 14 bases, with 15 bases left in between. The CDR3 extends over 13 amino acids. CDR1 is MNHNS, CDR2 SASEGT, per germline.